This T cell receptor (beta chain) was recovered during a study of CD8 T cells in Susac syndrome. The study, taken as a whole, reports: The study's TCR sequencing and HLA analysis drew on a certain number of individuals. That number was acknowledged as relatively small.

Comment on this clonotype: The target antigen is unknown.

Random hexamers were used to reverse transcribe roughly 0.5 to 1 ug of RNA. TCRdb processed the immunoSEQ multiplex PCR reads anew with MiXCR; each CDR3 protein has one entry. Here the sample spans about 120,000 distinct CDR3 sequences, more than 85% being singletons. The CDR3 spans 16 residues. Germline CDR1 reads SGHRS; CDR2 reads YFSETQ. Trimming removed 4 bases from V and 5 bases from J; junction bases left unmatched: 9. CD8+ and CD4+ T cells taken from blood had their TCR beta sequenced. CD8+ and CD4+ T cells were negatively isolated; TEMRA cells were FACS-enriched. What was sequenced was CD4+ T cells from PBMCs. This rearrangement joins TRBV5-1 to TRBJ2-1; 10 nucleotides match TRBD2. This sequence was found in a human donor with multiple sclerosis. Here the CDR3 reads CASSLFSGGADNEQFF. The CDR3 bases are TGCGCCAGCAGCCTTTTCAGCGGGGGGGCAGACAATGAGCAGTTCTTC.